A single sample is the source of the 29 T cell receptor beta chains below, sequenced in a study of T cell responses to AZD1222 COVID-19 vaccine. Clones were sequenced by immunoSEQ multiplex PCR, and TCRdb holds only the in-frame ones, with some missing. The sample shows approximately 60,000 clones, about 90% of them seen only once. This specimen consisted of peripheral blood, obtained on day 0 of AZD1222 vaccination. Receptors were obtained from an adult in good health.

The V gene is TRBV19, the J gene TRBJ1-5, with D uncertain. Trimming pared 7 bases from V and 0 bases from J, leaving 13 bases between. The CDR3 is 15 amino acids. Per germline, CDR1 LNHDA and CDR2 SQIVND (reference sequence). The CDR3 sequence: CASTKGQHSNQPQHF. The CDR3 region has the DNA TGTGCCAGTACCAAGGGCCAACATAGCAATCAGCCCCAGCATTTT.

The chain is built from TRBV7-9 and TRBJ2-7; the D call may be TRBD1 or TRBD2 (5 bases each). Germline values: CDR1 SEHNR, CDR2 FQNEAQ (reference sequence). The CDR3 has 15 amino acids. Trimming removed 5 bases from V and 2 bases from J, with 16 bases in between. The CDR3: CASSLPRGDPYEQYF. In DNA, the CDR3 is TGTGCCAGCAGCCTTCCCCGTGGGGACCCCTACGAGCAGTACTTC.

The J gene is TRBJ1-2, the V gene TRBV6-2 or TRBV6-3; D remains unclear. This CDR3 region has 15 residues. From germline, CDR1 is MNHEY and CDR2 SVGEGT. V lost 7 bases and J lost 3, with 18 bases in between. CDR3 loop: CASTPLGRGDYGYTF. Here the CDR3 DNA reads TGTGCCAGCACCCCCCTAGGGCGCGGAGACTATGGCTACACCTTC.

The V gene is TRBV10-3, the J gene TRBJ2-7, with D possibly being TRBD2 (6 bases). The CDR3 is 14 amino acids. CDR1 and CDR2 from the germline V gene are ENHRY and SYGVKD. Trimming removed 0 bases at V and 7 bases at J, with 13 bases between. CDR3 protein: CAISESDYLGEQYF. DNA for the CDR3: TGTGCCATCAGTGAGTCGGACTACCTCGGGGAGCAGTACTTC.

This chain uses TRBV7-9 with TRBJ2-7; D uncertain. The CDR3 loop spans 12 amino acids. Trimming stripped 2 bases from V and 5 bases from J, with 7 bases between. Germline CDR1 and CDR2: SEHNR and FQNEAQ (reference sequence). The CDR3 sequence is CASSLLGNEQYF. The CDR3 nucleotides are TGTGCCAGCAGCTTACTGGGAAACGAGCAGTACTTC.

The chain combines TRBV11-2 with TRBJ1-1; TRBD1 matches at 9 bases. The germline CDR1 and CDR2 sequences are SGHAT and FQNNGV. There are 13 residues in the CDR3. Trimming cost V 5 bases and J 5 bases; bases outside gene matches: 3. The CDR3 loop reads CASSIDRGTEAFF. The CDR3 nucleotides read TGTGCCAGCAGCATCGACAGGGGGACTGAAGCTTTCTTT.

This sequence joins TRBV19 and TRBJ2-3, with D maybe TRBD2 (6 bases). Germline V CDR1 and CDR2: LNHDA, SQIVND (reference sequence). The CDR3 has 13 residues. Trimming took 10 bases from V and 5 from J, leaving 16 bases between them. The CDR3, as DNA: TGTGCCACCCCGGAGGGCCGGATAGATACGCAGTATTTT. It codes for CATPEGRIDTQYF.

V is TRBV7-2 and J is TRBJ1-2; 7 nucleotides line up with TRBD1. The trim removed 5 bases at V and 2 bases at J, leaving 2 bases unmatched. Germline V CDR1 and CDR2: SGHTA, FQGNSA. This CDR3 region has 13 residues. The CDR3 region has the DNA TGTGCCAGCAGCCCACAGGGGAACTATGGCTACACCTTC. It codes for CASSPQGNYGYTF.

The chain links TRBV29-1 to TRBJ1-1; D unresolved. Germline V CDR1 and CDR2: SQVTM, ANQGSEA. V was cut by 6 bases and J by 3 bases, with 14 bases left in between. This CDR3 has 13 residues. The CDR3 here is CSVATTYDTEAFF. The DNA for the CDR3 is TGCAGCGTGGCCACGACATATGACACTGAAGCTTTCTTT.

This chain connects TRBV7-2 to TRBJ2-2; D gene ambiguous. The germline V gene encodes CDR1 SGHTA and CDR2 FQGNSA. Trimming stripped 5 bases from V and 4 bases from J, with 8 bases between. This CDR3 has 13 residues. The DNA of the CDR3 is TGTGCCAGCAGCGAACAGATCACCGGGGAGCTGTTTTTT. Translated, it gives CASSEQITGELFF.

The chain employs TRBV18 and TRBJ2-7, with 7 positions matching TRBD1. V was pared by 5 bases and J by 3 bases, with 13 bases of the junction left unmatched. The germline V gene has CDR1 KGHSH and CDR2 LQKENI. The CDR3 has 16 amino acids. CDR3 sequence (DNA): TGTGCCAGCTCAACAACGCCCACCAGGGGGAACTACGAGCAGTACTTC. Its translation is CASSTTPTRGNYEQYF.

The chain carries TRBV29-1 and TRBJ2-6; the D gene is possibly TRBD1 (5 bases). This CDR3 has 16 amino acids. Germline values: CDR1 SQVTM, CDR2 ANQGSEA. Trimming took 5 bases from V and 0 from J, leaving 14 bases between them. CDR3 residues: CSVWTRESSGANVLTF. For the CDR3, the DNA is TGCAGCGTTTGGACAAGGGAATCCTCTGGGGCCAACGTCCTGACTTTC.

This rearrangement joins TRBV18 to TRBJ1-1, with D possibly matching TRBD1 (6 bases). V was shortened by 6 bases and J by 1 base, with 9 bases between the two germline ends. The CDR3 is 13 amino acids. Germline CDR1 and CDR2: KGHSH and LQKENI. This CDR3 is CASSGQENTEAFF. CDR3 nucleotide sequence: TGTGCCAGCTCGGGACAAGAGAACACTGAAGCTTTCTTT.

This chain uses TRBV30 with TRBJ2-7; 11 bases agree with TRBD2. Germline V gene data show CDR1 as GTSNPN and CDR2 as SVGIG (reference sequence). Trimming cost V 1 base and J 3 bases; bases outside gene matches: 2. This CDR3 is 14 amino acids long. The CDR3 nucleotides are TGTGCCTGGAGTGGACTAGCGGGACTCTACGAGCAGTACTTC. Translation: CAWSGLAGLYEQYF.

The V gene is TRBV27, the J gene TRBJ1-1; D is unclear. The ends were cut back, 4 bases at V and 3 bases at J, with 12 bases in the middle. Germline loops: CDR1 MNHEY, CDR2 SMNVEV (reference sequence). The CDR3 consists of 14 residues. The CDR3 here is CASSSFFRDTEAFF. The CDR3 DNA follows: TGTGCCAGCAGTTCATTTTTTCGGGACACTGAAGCTTTCTTT.

This clone occurred once. The chain employs TRBV28 and TRBJ1-5; TRBD1 aligns across 7 bases. This CDR3 contains 18 residues. Germline CDR1 and CDR2: MDHEN and SYDVKM. With 7 bases clipped from V and 0 bases from J, the junction kept 15 bases outside the gene matches. CDR3 DNA sequence: TGTGCCAGCATTACCTATAGCGGGGGACAGTATAGCAATCAGCCCCAGCATTTT. This gives the protein CASITYSGGQYSNQPQHF.

This chain joins TRBV30 and TRBJ1-2; possibly TRBD1 for D (6 bases). Trimming cost V 0 bases and J 6 bases, with 11 bases left between them. Germline CDR1 and CDR2: GTSNPN and SVGIG (reference sequence). The CDR3 has 13 amino acids. The CDR3 loop reads CAWSVGQGNGYTF. The DNA for the CDR3 is TGTGCCTGGAGTGTGGGTCAGGGGAATGGCTACACCTTC.

The rearrangement joins TRBV12-3 or TRBV12-4 to TRBJ1-3; D remains ambiguous. Trimming removed 10 bases at V and 4 bases at J, with 11 bases between. CDR3 length equals 12 residues. In nucleotides, the CDR3 is TGTGCCACCTCACCCGGGGGAAACACCATATATTTT. It encodes CATSPGGNTIYF.

The chain has TRBV6-5 and TRBJ1-5; 8 nucleotides align to TRBD1. Germline assignment: CDR1 MNHEY and CDR2 SVGAGI. This CDR3 spans 15 amino acids. Germline trimming cut 6 bases from V and 4 bases from J; bases unmatched to any gene: 8. CDR3 bases: TGTGCCAGCAGAATTAGGACAGGGTCAAATCAGCCCCAGCATTTT. It codes for CASRIRTGSNQPQHF.

The chain combines TRBV7-2 with TRBJ2-2, with TRBD1 as a possible D gene (6 bases). Per the germline V gene, CDR1 is SGHTA and CDR2 is FQGNSA. The V and J ends lost 5 bases and 0 bases respectively, with 16 bases between them. The CDR3 totals 17 residues. The CDR3 DNA sequence: TGTGCCAGCAGCCTGGTCCAGGGGTCCCCGAACACCGGGGAGCTGTTTTTT. Translating it yields CASSLVQGSPNTGELFF.

The V call is TRBV19, the J call TRBJ2-1; D is uncertain. Germline-derived CDR1 and CDR2 are LNHDA and SQIVND (reference sequence). CDR3 length: 16 residues. V was trimmed by 7 bases and J by 0 bases, leaving 16 bases between them. The CDR3, as DNA: TGTGCCAGTACCGCTTTTTCGGGCAGCTCCTACAATGAGCAGTTCTTC. Translated, it gives CASTAFSGSSYNEQFF.

The V call is TRBV6-2 or TRBV6-3, the J call TRBJ2-7; D unclear. Germline CDR1 is MNHEY and CDR2 is SVGEGT. Trimming left V 2 bases short and J 2 bases short, with 19 bases between. CDR3 size: 17 residues. The CDR3 protein is CASSYVLKAVHTYEQYF. The CDR3 nucleotides read TGTGCCAGCAGTTACGTTTTGAAGGCAGTTCACACCTACGAGCAGTACTTC.

V and J are TRBV30 and TRBJ1-2; 7 bases fit TRBD1. Unmatched junction bases numbered 13, after V lost 2 bases and J lost 1 base. The germline gives CDR1 GTSNPN, CDR2 SVGIG (reference sequence). The CDR3 runs to 17 residues. CDR3 bases: TGTGCCTGGAGTAGACTCGCCGGGACAGCTGTTAACTATGGCTACACCTTC. This encodes CAWSRLAGTAVNYGYTF.

On this clone: A junction boundary mismatches the germline segment, possibly from a read error. The chain is built from TRBV30 and TRBJ1-1, with TRBD1 matching over 9 bases. From germline, CDR1 is GTSNPN and CDR2 SVGIG (reference sequence). There are 13 residues in the CDR3. The CDR3 coding sequence is TGTACCTGGAGTAAGACAGGGGGCACTGAAGCTTTCTTT. Protein sequence: CTWSKTGGTEAFF. Combining the CDR3 with reference TRBV30 and TRBJ1-1 gives the whole variable domain SQTIHQWPATLVQPVGSPLSLECTVEGTSNPNLYWYRQAAGRGLQLLFYSVGIGQISSEVPQNLSASRPQDRQFILSSKKLLLSDSGFYLCTWSKTGGTEAFFGQGTRLTVV.

The V gene is TRBV2, the J gene TRBJ1-1; D gene ambiguous. V was cut by 6 bases and J by 8 bases, with 19 bases left in between. Germline loops: CDR1 SNHLY, CDR2 FYNNEI. This CDR3 is 14 amino acids long. Written as DNA, the CDR3 is TGTGCCAGCAGATCCGGCATGGGGAGTTTAGAAGCTTTCTTT. Its protein is CASRSGMGSLEAFF.

This clone occurred a few times. The chain combines TRBV6-2 or TRBV6-3 with TRBJ1-5, with a weak D call TRBD1 (5 bases). CDR3 length: 17 residues. The V gene's germline CDR1 is MNHEY and CDR2 SVGEGT. Trimming pared 4 bases from V and 3 bases from J, leaving 19 bases between. The CDR3 sequence is CASSSRPFRQHNQPQHF. The CDR3 DNA is TGTGCCAGCAGTTCACGGCCTTTTCGACAGCACAATCAGCCCCAGCATTTT.

The V and J genes are TRBV28 and TRBJ1-2, with D possibly being TRBD1 (6 bases). In germline, CDR1 is MDHEN, CDR2 SYDVKM. The V and J ends lost 6 bases and 7 bases respectively, with 15 bases between them. This CDR3 is built from 13 residues. The CDR3 region is CASSGEQGRGYTF. The CDR3 DNA is TGTGCCAGCAGCGGAGAACAGGGACGTGGCTACACCTTC.

The gene calls are TRBV4-3 and TRBJ2-7; possible D gene TRBD1, 6 bases. The V end was cut by 3 bases, the J end by 3 bases, with 12 bases between. CDR1 and CDR2 from the germline V gene are LGHNA and YSLEER. The CDR3 totals 14 residues. The CDR3 bases are TGCGCCAGCAGCCACGGACAGAAGAACTACGAGCAGTACTTC. Protein sequence: CASSHGQKNYEQYF.

V is TRBV18 and J is TRBJ1-6; unclear D gene. There are 12 residues in the CDR3. Per germline, CDR1 KGHSH and CDR2 LQKENI. The V end was cut by 6 bases, the J end by 8 bases, with 8 bases between. The CDR3 DNA follows: TGTGCCAGCTCGCATGAGGATTCACCCCTCCACTTT. Protein sequence: CASSHEDSPLHF.